The 15 T cell receptor beta chains reported below all come from one sample, sequenced in a study of blood T cell repertoires in COVID-19. Libraries were prepared by immunoSEQ multiplex PCR; TCRdb keeps only in-frame clonotypes and omits some of them. The data contain 200,000 to 250,000 clones, over 75% of them singletons. Sequencing was performed on PBMCs or T cells enriched from blood (not recorded which). The receptors here all came from a woman aged 55-69 years who had recovered from COVID-19.

The rearrangement links TRBV6-5 to TRBJ2-7; 10 positions match TRBD1. Looked up from germline, CDR1 is MNHEY and CDR2 is SVGAGI. CDR3 length equals 15 residues. V lost 6 bases to trimming and J lost 3 bases; unmatched junction nucleotides: 8. Here the CDR3 reads CASSTSGDRGYEQYF. The CDR3 DNA sequence: TGTGCCAGCAGCACCTCCGGGGACAGGGGCTACGAGCAGTACTTC.

V gene TRBV29-1 combines with J gene TRBJ1-1; D is possibly TRBD1 (5 bases). With 7 bases removed from V and 4 bases from J, the gap between germline ends came to 19 bases. CDR1 and CDR2 (germline): SQVTM, ANQGSEA. CDR3 length: 14 amino acids. The CDR3 is CSAMRDAGGTEAFF. In DNA, the CDR3 is TGCAGCGCAATGCGGGACGCCGGGGGCACTGAAGCTTTCTTT.

This chain joins TRBV7-8 and TRBJ1-5; 7 bases agree with TRBD1. This CDR3 comprises 16 residues. Germline V gives CDR1 SGHVS, CDR2 FQNEAQ. Trimming at V came to 5 bases and at J to 2 bases, leaving 9 bases not matched to a gene. The CDR3 DNA sequence: TGTGCCAGCAGCCCAACCACAGGGGTTGGCAATCAGCCCCAGCATTTT. Its protein product is CASSPTTGVGNQPQHF.

The chain combines TRBV5-6 with TRBJ1-2, with 9 bases aligning to TRBD1. Germline CDR1 SGHDT, CDR2 YYEEEE. The CDR3 covers 18 residues. J lost 5 bases, V lost 6 bases, and 20 bases had no gene match. The CDR3 is CASISPRSNRGRRYGYTF. The CDR3 DNA sequence: TGTGCCAGCATCTCACCGCGATCCAACAGGGGGCGTCGATATGGCTACACCTTC.

The rearrangement joins TRBV7-2 to TRBJ2-5; 14 nucleotides match TRBD2. There are 17 residues in the CDR3. Per the germline V gene, CDR1 is SGHTA and CDR2 is FQGNSA. V lost 4 bases, J lost 0 bases, and 4 bases stayed unmatched. The CDR3 DNA reads TGTGCCAGCAGCTCCGGGACTAGCGGGGGAAACCAAGAGACCCAGTACTTC. This gives the protein CASSSGTSGGNQETQYF.

V and J are TRBV19 and TRBJ1-5, with D maybe TRBD1 (6 bases). The V and J ends lost 5 bases and 3 bases respectively, with 17 bases between them. The length of the CDR3 is 16 residues. Germline lookup yields CDR1 LNHDA and CDR2 SQIVND (reference sequence). In nucleotides, the CDR3 is TGTGCCAGTAGTTCCAATCGACAGGTAACCAATCAGCCCCAGCATTTT. It translates to CASSSNRQVTNQPQHF.

The J gene is TRBJ1-5, the V gene TRBV11-3; 9 bases are a match to TRBD1. The germline gives CDR1 SGHNT, CDR2 YENEEA. CDR3 length: 18 amino acids. Unmatched junction bases numbered 6, after V lost 0 bases and J lost 0 bases. The CDR3 loop is CASSLDTGGSDSNQPQHF. CDR3 coding DNA: TGTGCCAGCAGCTTAGATACAGGGGGCTCGGATAGCAATCAGCCCCAGCATTTT.

The chain carries TRBV6-5 and TRBJ1-2; TRBD1 is a possible D gene (6 bases). Trimming removed 6 bases at V and 4 bases at J, with 12 bases between. The germline CDR1 and CDR2 sequences are MNHEY and SVGAGI. This CDR3 is 13 amino acids long. The chain's CDR3 is CASRDSVGYGYTF. In DNA form, the CDR3 reads TGTGCCAGCAGGGACAGTGTAGGCTATGGCTACACCTTC.

The chain links TRBV14 to TRBJ2-6, with a tentative D call TRBD1 (5 bases). Trimming stripped 0 bases from V and 3 bases from J, with 12 bases between. The germline V gene has CDR1 SGHDN and CDR2 FVKESK. This CDR3 is 17 amino acids long. CDR3 amino acids: CASSQDFNRRGANVLTF. DNA for the CDR3: TGTGCCAGCAGCCAAGATTTTAACAGGCGTGGGGCCAACGTCCTGACTTTC.

For the CDR3, the DNA is TGTGCCAGCAGCAAGACTAGCGGGGGGGACAATGAGCAGTTCTTC. As protein: CASSKTSGGDNEQFF. The rearrangement links TRBV5-4 to TRBJ2-1; TRBD2 matches at 14 bases. The CDR3 is 15 residues long. J gave up 5 bases and V 4 bases, and 2 bases lay outside the gene matches. Germline values: CDR1 SGHNT, CDR2 YYREEE (reference sequence).

The chain uses TRBV5-6 and TRBJ1-4; tentative D call: TRBD1 (5 bases). Trimming took 1 base from V and 5 from J, leaving 18 bases between them. The CDR3 spans 17 residues. The germline V gene has CDR1 SGHDT and CDR2 YYEEEE. The CDR3 bases are TGTGCCAGCAGCTTGCGTGGTAAGGGGCTACGAAATGAAAAACTGTTTTTT. It codes for CASSLRGKGLRNEKLFF.

The rearrangement joins TRBV18 to TRBJ1-2, with 7 bases identical to TRBD1. Losses at the gene ends were 5 bases for V and 4 bases for J; bases not matched to a gene: 10. The CDR3 covers 15 residues. Per germline, CDR1 KGHSH and CDR2 LQKENI. The CDR3 reads CASSVDREDLYGYTF. The CDR3 nucleotides are TGTGCCAGCTCAGTTGACAGGGAAGATCTCTATGGCTACACCTTC. Full variable domain (outside the CDR3, taken from reference TRBV18 and TRBJ1-2): NAGVMQNPRHLVRRRGQEARLRCSPMKGHSHVYWYRQLPEEGLKFMVYLQKENIIDESGMPKERFSAEFPKEGPSILRIQQVVRGDSAAYFCASSVDREDLYGYTFGSGTRLTVV.

The rearrangement links TRBV6-4 to TRBJ1-1; no firm D call. In germline, CDR1 is MRHNA, CDR2 SNTAGT. This CDR3 spans 14 amino acids. Trimming removed 4 bases at V and 4 bases at J, with 13 bases between. As DNA, the CDR3 is TGTGCCAGCAGTGCTCCCTTGGAGGGCACTGAAGCTTTCTTT. Protein sequence: CASSAPLEGTEAFF.

The V call is TRBV11-2, the J call TRBJ2-1; 7 bases align to TRBD1. The CDR3 extends over 17 amino acids. Looked up from germline, CDR1 is SGHAT and CDR2 is FQNNGV. V dropped 3 bases and J dropped 0; count of bases not matched to a gene: 8. The CDR3 coding sequence is TGTGCCAGCAGCTTTCGCCGGACAGGACTCTCCTACAATGAGCAGTTCTTC. This codes for CASSFRRTGLSYNEQFF.

The J gene is TRBJ1-2, the V gene TRBV7-3; tentative D call: TRBD1 (6 bases). V shed 0 bases and J shed 4 bases, with 15 bases lying between them. CDR3 length equals 16 residues. Germline V gives CDR1 SGHTA, CDR2 FQGTGA. The CDR3 sequence is CASSLTRGGAVYGYTF. Written as DNA, the CDR3 is TGTGCCAGCAGCTTAACGAGAGGGGGGGCAGTCTATGGCTACACCTTC.